Each of the 26 T cell receptor beta chains below was sequenced from the same sample in a study of lymphopenia after photon versus proton radiotherapy. Repertoires were generated with immunoSEQ multiplex PCR, while TCRdb's copy carries only in-frame clones and drops some. The data show approximately 65,000 clones, about 90% seen once. The source was peripheral blood, collected from a patient treated with proton-based radiotherapy. All receptors derive from a man at least 80 years old with esophageal cancer.

V gene TRBV29-1 combines with J gene TRBJ1-2; D unresolved. The CDR3 contains 11 residues. V lost 4 bases to trimming and J lost 4 bases, with 7 bases between them. Germline V lookup: CDR1 SQVTM, CDR2 ANQGSEA. The CDR3 loop reads CSVVGSYGYTF. CDR3 bases: TGCAGCGTTGTGGGCAGCTATGGCTACACCTTC.

This sequence joins TRBV11-2 and TRBJ1-2, with a weak D call TRBD1 (6 bases). In germline, CDR1 is SGHAT, CDR2 FQNNGV. CDR3 length: 15 residues. Trimming took off 5 bases at V and 2 bases at J, with 15 bases between the two ends. CDR3 sequence reads: CASSRAGESNYGYTF. The CDR3 DNA is TGTGCCAGCAGCCGGGCAGGGGAGAGCAACTATGGCTACACCTTC. The full variable domain, rest sourced from reference TRBV11-2 and TRBJ1-2, is EAGVAQSPRYKIIEKRQSVAFWCNPISGHATLYWYQQILGQGPKLLIQFQNNGVVDDSQLPKDRFSAERLKGVDSTLKIQPAKLEDSAVYLCASSRAGESNYGYTFGSGTRLTVV.

This chain connects TRBV11-3 to TRBJ2-3; TRBD2 matches 7 bases. V trimming: 5 bases; J trimming: 8 bases; junction bases outside the gene matches: 13. The germline CDR1 and CDR2 sequences are SGHNT and YENEEA. The CDR3 is made up of 15 amino acids. The CDR3 loop reads CASSPRGGGPGTQYF. The DNA of the CDR3 is TGTGCCAGCAGCCCCCGGGGCGGGGGTCCCGGTACGCAGTATTTT.

J is TRBJ2-5 and V is TRBV27, with D perhaps assigned TRBD1 or TRBD2 (5 bases each). CDR3 length: 14 residues. With 6 bases removed from V and 5 bases from J, the gap between germline ends came to 16 bases. Germline values: CDR1 MNHEY, CDR2 SMNVEV (reference sequence). DNA of the CDR3: TGTGCCAGCAGCCACAGGTTCGAGGGGGAGACCCAGTACTTC. The encoded protein is CASSHRFEGETQYF.

The chain links TRBV11-3 to TRBJ2-1; a weak D match, TRBD1 (6 bases). V lost 5 bases, J lost 2 bases, and 13 bases lay in between. The CDR3 runs to 15 residues. Germline CDR1 and CDR2: SGHNT and YENEEA. CDR3 in DNA: TGTGCCAGCAGCGTCCGGGACAATCCCTACAATGAGCAGTTCTTC. It yields the protein CASSVRDNPYNEQFF.

The chain's CDR3 is CASNLDRGNQPQHF. The CDR3 DNA follows: TGTGCCAGCAATCTAGACAGGGGCAATCAGCCCCAGCATTTT. This rearrangement joins TRBV6-6 to TRBJ1-5, with 7 bases fitting TRBD1. The CDR3 consists of 14 residues. Germline CDR1 is MNHNY and CDR2 is SVGAGI (reference sequence). V shed 7 bases and J 2 bases; nucleotides not matched to a gene: 5.

The gene calls are TRBV7-8 and TRBJ1-1; D remains ambiguous. Germline V lookup: CDR1 SGHVS, CDR2 FQNEAQ. The CDR3 spans 13 residues. With 0 bases removed from V and 3 bases from J, the gap between germline ends came to 5 bases. The CDR3 spells CASSLAPDTEAFF. DNA for the CDR3: TGTGCCAGCAGCTTAGCACCAGACACTGAAGCTTTCTTT.

The chain joins TRBV5-8 to TRBJ2-3; 8 bases are shared with TRBD2. CDR3 length: 11 residues. The germline gives CDR1 SGHTS, CDR2 YDEGEE. Losses at the gene ends were 2 bases for V and 14 bases for J; bases not matched to a gene: 4. The CDR3 region is CASSFSGIGYF. DNA for the CDR3: TGTGCCAGCAGCTTTAGCGGGATTGGGTATTTT.

The chain links TRBV9 to TRBJ1-1; the D is unclear. Trimming cost V 0 bases and J 3 bases, with 12 bases left between them. The CDR3 sequence is 15 residues long. Germline CDR1 SGDLS, CDR2 YYNGEE. CDR3 amino acids: CASSVEAGADTEAFF. The CDR3 DNA follows: TGTGCCAGCAGCGTAGAGGCGGGTGCGGACACTGAAGCTTTCTTT.

The J gene is TRBJ1-2, the V gene TRBV30; TRBD1 is a possible D gene (5 bases). The V end lost 0 bases, the J end lost 6 bases, and 11 bases lay between the germline ends. The CDR3 consists of 13 residues. The germline gives CDR1 GTSNPN, CDR2 SVGIG (reference sequence). The CDR3 region is CAWSVWDGDGYTF. The CDR3 region has the DNA TGTGCCTGGAGTGTATGGGACGGAGATGGCTACACCTTC.

The rearrangement joins TRBV9 to TRBJ2-1; D call uncertain. The germline V gene encodes CDR1 SGDLS and CDR2 YYNGEE. Trimming removed 4 bases from V and 5 bases from J, with 16 bases in between. CDR3 size: 15 residues. CDR3 in DNA: TGTGCCAGCAGCCCCGCAGGTGGGTCCCACAATGAGCAGTTCTTC. Translating gives CASSPAGGSHNEQFF.

The CDR3 loop reads CASSDRAYNEQFF. The CDR3 nucleotides read TGTGCCAGCAGTGACAGGGCGTACAATGAGCAGTTCTTC. The chain uses TRBV6-6 and TRBJ2-1, with TRBD1 matching 7 bases. With 5 bases clipped from V and 4 bases from J, the junction kept 2 bases outside the gene matches. Germline V lookup: CDR1 MNHNY, CDR2 SVGAGI (reference sequence). The CDR3 has 13 amino acids.

The J gene is TRBJ2-1, the V gene TRBV9; perhaps TRBD1 as D (5 bases). V was trimmed by 4 bases and J by 8 bases, leaving 16 bases between them. The CDR3 length is 14 residues. CDR1 is SGDLS and CDR2 is YYNGEE in the germline V gene. CDR3 in DNA: TGTGCCAGCAGCTCGCGGACACAGTGGTATGAGCAGTTCTTC. This sequence encodes CASSSRTQWYEQFF.

This clone is labeled medium-sized. The chain employs TRBV7-9 and TRBJ2-7, with D perhaps matching TRBD1 or TRBD2 (5 bases each). Germline assignment: CDR1 SEHNR and CDR2 FQNEAQ (reference sequence). This CDR3 contains 13 residues. V was pared by 5 bases and J by 1 base, with 9 bases between. For the CDR3, the DNA is TGTGCCAGCAGCCTGGGGGATTCCTACGAGCAGTACTTC. As protein: CASSLGDSYEQYF.

This clone was seen just once. J is TRBJ1-2 and V is TRBV19; D is perhaps TRBD1 (6 bases). From germline, CDR1 is LNHDA and CDR2 SQIVND (reference sequence). Deletions cut 1 base from V and 5 bases from J, with 17 bases between. CDR3 length: 16 amino acids. In DNA form, the CDR3 reads TGTGCCAGTAGTATAGGTGGTTCCAGGGGCGAATATGGCTACACCTTC. Its translation: CASSIGGSRGEYGYTF.

The table lists this clone with a few counts. The V and J genes are TRBV7-2 and TRBJ1-5; D not resolved. Trimming pared 2 bases from V and 2 bases from J, leaving 10 bases between. Germline V gene data show CDR1 as SGHTA and CDR2 as FQGNSA. This CDR3 spans 15 amino acids. CDR3 sequence reads: CASSLSRNGNQPQHF. The CDR3 coding sequence is TGTGCCAGCAGCTTATCCAGAAACGGCAATCAGCCCCAGCATTTT.

This clone was seen once. This chain joins TRBV6-6 and TRBJ1-3, with D perhaps matching TRBD1 (6 bases). The CDR3 has 14 residues. Germline CDR1 and CDR2: MNHNY and SVGAGI (reference sequence). V was trimmed by 4 bases and J by 3 bases, leaving 10 bases between them. The CDR3 nucleotides read TGTGCCAGCAGTTCCTCAGGGGTTGGAAACACCATATATTTT. Translated, it gives CASSSSGVGNTIYF.

The rearrangement joins TRBV7-2 to TRBJ2-7; TRBD2 agrees at 7 bases. This CDR3 spans 15 amino acids. With V trimmed by 8 bases and J by 1 base, 11 bases remained unmatched. CDR1 is SGHTA, CDR2 FQGNSA, per germline. CDR3 in DNA: TGTGCCAGCGGCAGGGATGGCGGGAGTTCCTACGAGCAGTACTTC. Translation gives CASGRDGGSSYEQYF.

This clone has a single count. The rearrangement joins TRBV6-5 to TRBJ1-2; the match to TRBD1 covers 8 bases. Germline loops: CDR1 MNHEY, CDR2 SVGAGI. This CDR3 comprises 14 residues. Trimming took 0 bases from V and 8 from J; bases not matched to a gene: 5. The DNA for the CDR3 is TGTGCCAGCAGTTACTCGAGACAGGGGATGGGCTACACCTTC. It encodes CASSYSRQGMGYTF.

This clone appeared once. The chain has TRBV5-6 and TRBJ1-2, with TRBD1 matching 8 bases. J lost 5 bases, V lost 4 bases, and 7 bases had no gene match. Germline V gene sequence: CDR1 SGHDT, CDR2 YYEEEE. The CDR3 runs 14 residues. The CDR3 here is CASSGTGRGYGYTF. CDR3 in DNA: TGTGCCAGCAGCGGGACAGGACGAGGGTATGGCTACACCTTC. Together with reference TRBV5-6 and TRBJ1-2, the CDR3 gives the full variable domain: DAGVTQSPTHLIKTRGQQVTLRCSPKSGHDTVSWYQQALGQGPQFIFQYYEEEERQRGNFPDRFSGHQFPNYSSELNVNALLLGDSALYLCASSGTGRGYGYTFGSGTRLTVV.

The J gene is TRBJ2-3, the V gene TRBV4-3; D might be TRBD1 (6 bases). Deletions cut 0 bases from V and 0 bases from J, with 13 bases between. CDR1 and CDR2 from the germline V gene are LGHNA and YSLEER. The CDR3 has 17 amino acids. The CDR3 region is CASSQDTGPTSTDTQYF. The CDR3 DNA sequence: TGCGCCAGCAGCCAAGACACAGGGCCCACTAGCACAGATACGCAGTATTTT.

The V call is TRBV5-6, the J call TRBJ2-1; no clear D gene. Looked up from germline, CDR1 is SGHDT and CDR2 is YYEEEE. Trimming stripped 4 bases from V and 8 bases from J, with 25 bases between. The CDR3 is 17 amino acids. The DNA for the CDR3 is TGTGCCAGCAGCACATTAGGGCCCTGGACCCGCAACTATGAGCAGTTCTTC. Its protein is CASSTLGPWTRNYEQFF.

The chain carries TRBV12-5 and TRBJ2-5; D unresolved. Looked up from germline, CDR1 is LGHNT and CDR2 is FRNRAP. The V end lost 7 bases, the J end lost 2 bases, and 5 bases lay between the germline ends. The length of the CDR3 is 11 residues. The CDR3 DNA follows: TGTGCTAGTGCTTTACAAGAGACCCAGTACTTC. Its protein is CASALQETQYF. Drawing the rest from reference TRBV12-5 and TRBJ2-5, the complete variable domain is DARVTQTPRHKVTEMGQEVTMRCQPILGHNTVFWYRQTMMQGLELLAYFRNRAPLDDSGMPKDRFSAEMPDATLATLKIQPSEPRDSAVYFCASALQETQYFGPGTRLLVL.

The DNA of the CDR3 is TGTGCCAGCGAAGTAGCGGGGGCCCCTGGGAATGAGCAGTTCTTC. Its translation is CASEVAGAPGNEQFF. The chain recombines TRBV6-6 with TRBJ2-1, with 9 bases matching TRBD2. This CDR3 has 15 residues. Germline V gene data show CDR1 as MNHNY and CDR2 as SVGAGI (reference sequence). After removal of 8 bases from V and 7 bases from J, the junction contained 12 bases not matched to a gene.

The chain is built from TRBV7-9 and TRBJ1-2, with D uncertain. The V and J ends lost 0 bases and 8 bases respectively, with 10 bases between them. CDR3 length equals 13 residues. Germline CDR1 SEHNR, CDR2 FQNEAQ (reference sequence). The CDR3 loop reads CASSLAGPQGYTF. The CDR3 bases are TGTGCCAGCAGCTTAGCGGGCCCTCAGGGCTACACCTTC. The variable domain in full, with the rest retrieved from reference TRBV7-9 and TRBJ1-2, is DTGVSQNPRHKITKRGQNVTFRCDPISEHNRLYWYRQTLGQGPEFLTYFQNEAQLEKSRLLSDRFSAERPKGSFSTLEIQRTEQGDSAMYLCASSLAGPQGYTFGSGTRLTVV.

This clone turned up a few times. The V call is TRBV4-3, the J call TRBJ1-6, with D unclear. The CDR3 loop spans 13 amino acids. Germline V lookup: CDR1 LGHNA, CDR2 YSLEER. The V end lost 0 bases, the J end lost 8 bases, and 5 bases lay between the germline ends. CDR3 DNA sequence: TGCGCCAGCAGCCAAGATAGTGATTCACCCCTCCACTTT. This sequence encodes CASSQDSDSPLHF.